This TCR beta chain was sequenced in a study of T cell responses to AZD1222 COVID-19 vaccine (dated by TCRdb to the early 2020s). Concerning the study at large: A total of about 240 trial participants underwent TCR sequencing, of whom 207 received two doses of AZD1222 and about 26 received two doses of the MenACWY control vaccine. Enrollment into the trials was organized by age into subgroups of 18-55, 56-69 and 70-plus years, and those subgroups contained about 160, 30 and 59 TCR-sequenced participants, respectively.

The CDR3 regions of human TCRbeta chains were subjected to immunosequencing. As for the authors' bioinformatics: Repertoire TCRs were checked for matches against a reference library of SARS-CoV-2-specific TCRs that had been generated using the MIRA antigen-specificity platform. Breadth was defined as the fraction of unique TCRs that were SARS-CoV-2-associated, and depth was defined as the fraction of total T cells that were SARS-CoV-2-associated. Using the MIRA data, each spike-specific TCR was assigned both to the spike region to which the TCR was reactive and to a CD4 or CD8 class. Log10-transformed breadth and depth values were compared by one-way ANOVA with Sidak's multiple comparisons tests. TCRdb took over this immuneACCESS table, retaining in-frame rearrangements with V and J assigned. Such tables are incomplete; in checked studies, under half of the missing clones stem from an unresolved V gene, and the remainder is unexplained. The DNA gave D and trimming, while V, J and clone size come from that table. Counted in this sample were 200,000 or so clones; over 80% of them appeared once. Around 2.5% of the sample is in the top ten clones.

Overall study results and their limits: Because no day 14 peak-response samples were available, the repertoires could be characterized only after the peak T cell response. The vaccine-associated CD4 TCRs covered the entire spike protein, and the dominant responses fell in regions 160-218 and 743-854. Participants were mostly white British, with more females than males. The authors suggested clonal diversity may have been underestimated. After two AZD1222 doses, spike-specific TCR breadth and depth were significantly higher than at day 0 and than in MenACWY recipients. Epitopes outside the regions mutated in the B.1.351 and B.1.1.7 variants were reportedly recognized by nearly half of the unique spike-specific TCRs. Conclusions about previously exposed vaccinees are limited, since just 5 to 7 AZD1222 recipients were seropositive for SARS-CoV-2 at baseline. The 56-69-year group was small, and its depth increase did not reach significance, likely because of low power.

Inclusive of the bounding cysteine and phenylalanine, the CDR3 is 13 residues long. Only the CDR3 portion is preserved as DNA: 39 bases, with reading frame beginning at the first base. Trimming removed 4 bases from V and 4 bases from J, leaving 10 bases between the germline ends. From the germline V gene, CDR1 is MNHEY and CDR2 is SVGAGI. In light of the paper, this sample's time point label describes: baseline before first vaccination. Sample treatment or condition, as interpreted from the label and publication: meningococcal conjugate vaccine given as trial control. Samples from vaccinated people were obtained from the UK trials COV001 and COV002, which included a single-blind randomized controlled phase 2/3 trial of AZD1222 (ChAdOx1 nCoV-19) in healthy adults. Trial participant PBMC samples were collected at day 0 and day 28 after the second dose for TCRbeta chain sequencing. On this clone: The antigen it binds to is not known. Qualities for individual bases were not recorded, and no much larger clone is one base off.

This receptor was identified in an adult in good health. The sample was peripheral blood, taken on day 0 of MenACWY control vaccination. The chain employs TRBV6-5 and TRBJ1-1; the best D guess is TRBD1, with 6 bases matching. The CDR3: CASSLTGVTEAFF. In nucleotide form, the sequence is TGTGCCAGCAGTTTGACAGGTGTCACTGAAGCTTTCTTT.